Listed here are 4 T cell receptor beta chains from one sample, sequenced in a study of blood T cell repertoires in COVID-19. Repertoires were generated with immunoSEQ multiplex PCR, while TCRdb's copy carries only in-frame clones and drops some. The sample holds about 250,000 clones, about 88% seen once. Input material: peripheral blood. The receptors were sampled from a woman aged 40 to 49 who had recovered from COVID-19.

The table lists this clone with a count of one. This chain joins TRBV6-5 and TRBJ2-1; 10 bases fit TRBD1. CDR3 size: 15 residues. The V gene end was trimmed by 4 bases and the J gene end by 6 bases; junction bases not matched to a gene: 6. The V gene's germline CDR1 is MNHEY and CDR2 SVGAGI. CDR3 coding DNA: TGTGCCAGCAGTTCCCCGGGACAGGGGATCAATGAGCAGTTCTTC. Its protein product is CASSSPGQGINEQFF.

V and J are TRBV5-8 and TRBJ2-2; D ambiguous. Trimming removed 0 bases at V and 5 bases at J, with 11 bases between. The germline gives CDR1 SGHTS, CDR2 YDEGEE. CDR3 length: 15 amino acids. The CDR3 here is CASSLGQAPTGELFF. The DNA for the CDR3 is TGTGCCAGCAGCTTGGGGCAGGCGCCGACCGGGGAGCTGTTTTTT.

This rearrangement joins TRBV19 to TRBJ1-1; 10 positions agree with TRBD1. The CDR3 runs to 15 residues. In germline, CDR1 is LNHDA, CDR2 SQIVND (reference sequence). V was pared by 6 bases and J by 1 base, with 5 bases of the junction left unmatched. DNA for the CDR3: TGTGCCAGTAGCCCGGACAGGGGGGCGAACACTGAAGCTTTCTTT. It encodes CASSPDRGANTEAFF.

The chain employs TRBV5-4 and TRBJ2-3, with 13 bases identical to TRBD2. CDR1 and CDR2 from the germline V gene are SGHNT and YYREEE (reference sequence). V shed 4 bases, J shed 0 bases, and the junction held 2 bases outside the gene matches. The CDR3 loop spans 16 amino acids. The CDR3 sequence: CASSQGLAGSTDTQYF. The CDR3 DNA is TGTGCCAGCAGCCAGGGACTAGCGGGAAGCACAGATACGCAGTATTTT.